This is a list of T cell receptor beta chains from one sample in a study of vaccination effects on CD4 cells after COVID-19. TCRdb's copy holds only in-frame clones and misses some; the assay was immunoSEQ multiplex PCR. The sample consists of 20,000 to 30,000 clones, about 70% of them appearing once. The antigens these receptors bind are not known. Material: CD4+ T cells from PBMCs cultured with SARS-CoV-2 spike peptides, obtained after COVID-19 vaccination. The receptors stem from a human donor who received a COVID-19 vaccine. CDR3s include the opening cysteine and the closing phenylalanine or tryptophan. D genes are given only for firm matches. Clone size, where shown, is once, few, many, or a class for clones that have expanded.

J gene: TRBJ2-2; V gene: TRBV5-1; clone size: once; D gene: NA; CDR3 protein: CASSPSPVNTGELFF; CDR3 DNA: TGCGCCAGCAGCCCCTCCCCCGTTAACACCGGGGAGCTGTTTTTT
J gene: TRBJ2-3; V gene: TRBV19; clone size: NA; D gene: NA; CDR3 protein: CASSLRGGLADTQYF; CDR3 DNA: TGTGCCAGTAGTCTCAGGGGAGGATTGGCAGATACGCAGTATTTT
J gene: TRBJ1-2; V gene: TRBV5-4; clone size: few; D gene: NA; CDR3 protein: CASSLLVRLNTHRYGYTF; CDR3 DNA: TGTGCCAGCAGCTTGTTAGTCCGTTTAAACACGCATCGCTATGGCTACACCTTC
J gene: TRBJ2-1; V gene: TRBV6-5; clone size: NA; D gene: NA; CDR3 protein: CASIDGVRGDEQFF; CDR3 DNA: TGTGCCAGCATAGACGGGGTTCGAGGGGATGAGCAGTTCTTC
J gene: TRBJ1-4; V gene: TRBV6-5; clone size: few; D gene: NA; CDR3 protein: CASSILTGAEKLFF; CDR3 DNA: TGTGCCAGCAGCATCCTAACTGGGGCCGAAAAACTGTTTTTT
J gene: TRBJ1-5; V gene: TRBV6-6; clone size: NA; D gene: TRBD1; CDR3 protein: CASSQRATGGNQPQHF; CDR3 DNA: TGTGCCAGCAGTCAACGCGCGACAGGGGGGAATCAGCCCCAGCATTTT
J gene: TRBJ2-7; V gene: TRBV5-1; clone size: NA; D gene: TRBD2; CDR3 protein: CASSLVRGNNYEQYF; CDR3 DNA: TGCGCCAGCAGCTTGGTGCGGGGGAACAACTACGAGCAGTACTTC
J gene: TRBJ1-2; V gene: TRBV10-1; clone size: NA; D gene: NA; CDR3 protein: CASGAGETLLSPNFDHGYTF; CDR3 DNA: TGCGCCAGCGGGGCGGGAGAGACACTCCTGAGTCCTAATTTCGACCATGGCTACACCTTC
J gene: TRBJ2-7; V gene: TRBV7-2; clone size: NA; D gene: TRBD2; CDR3 protein: CASSLQSSGGPYEQYF; CDR3 DNA: TGTGCCAGCAGCTTACAGAGTAGCGGGGGTCCCTACGAGCAGTACTTC
J gene: TRBJ1-2; V gene: TRBV10-3; clone size: few; D gene: NA; CDR3 protein: CAISEGDSYGGGYTF; CDR3 DNA: TGTGCCATCAGTGAGGGCGACTCGTATGGCGGAGGCTACACCTTC
J gene: TRBJ1-6; V gene: TRBV5-1; clone size: few; D gene: TRBD1; CDR3 protein: CASSLAVSGQGASPLHF; CDR3 DNA: TGCGCCAGCAGCCTCGCAGTCTCGGGACAGGGGGCTTCACCCCTCCACTTT
J gene: TRBJ2-2; V gene: TRBV6-5; clone size: few; D gene: NA; CDR3 protein: CASFQGANTGELFF; CDR3 DNA: TGTGCCAGTTTTCAAGGGGCGAACACCGGGGAGCTGTTTTTT
J gene: TRBJ1-2; V gene: TRBV12-3/TRBV12-4; clone size: NA; D gene: NA; CDR3 protein: CASSRKSNYGYTF; CDR3 DNA: TGTGCCAGCAGTAGAAAGAGCAACTATGGCTACACCTTC
J gene: TRBJ2-7; V gene: TRBV6-5; clone size: NA; D gene: TRBD1; CDR3 protein: CASRHTGGTLGEQYF; CDR3 DNA: TGTGCCAGCAGGCACACAGGGGGCACTTTGGGTGAGCAGTACTTC
J gene: TRBJ1-1; V gene: TRBV7-9; clone size: few; D gene: NA; CDR3 protein: CASSLRALNTEAFF; CDR3 DNA: TGTGCCAGCAGCTTAAGGGCCTTGAACACTGAAGCTTTCTTT
J gene: TRBJ1-4; V gene: TRBV7-8; clone size: NA; D gene: TRBD1; CDR3 protein: CASSWGQGKNEKLFF; CDR3 DNA: TGTGCCAGCAGCTGGGGACAGGGGAAAAATGAAAAACTGTTTTTT
J gene: TRBJ2-7; V gene: TRBV27; clone size: medium-sized; D gene: NA; CDR3 protein: CASSLNPLTHEQYF; CDR3 DNA: TGTGCCAGCAGTTTAAATCCGTTAACCCACGAGCAGTACTTC
J gene: TRBJ2-1; V gene: TRBV11-3; clone size: NA; D gene: NA; CDR3 protein: CASSSTLGLAANEQFF; CDR3 DNA: TGTGCCAGCAGCTCGACCCTGGGGTTGGCAGCTAATGAGCAGTTCTTC
J gene: TRBJ2-2; V gene: TRBV29-1; clone size: NA; D gene: TRBD1; CDR3 protein: CSVQGQGNTGELFF; CDR3 DNA: TGCAGCGTCCAAGGACAGGGGAACACCGGGGAGCTGTTTTTT
J gene: TRBJ1-3; V gene: TRBV29-1; clone size: few; D gene: TRBD1; CDR3 protein: CSAGQGALGNTIYF; CDR3 DNA: TGCAGCGCCGGACAGGGGGCGCTTGGAAACACCATATATTTT
J gene: TRBJ2-1; V gene: TRBV12-3/TRBV12-4; clone size: NA; D gene: NA; CDR3 protein: CASSFVPQGEQFF; CDR3 DNA: TGTGCCAGCAGTTTCGTTCCTCAGGGGGAGCAGTTCTTC
J gene: TRBJ1-5; V gene: TRBV19; clone size: few; D gene: TRBD1; CDR3 protein: CASSMPTGGLGQPQHF; CDR3 DNA: TGTGCCAGTAGTATGCCGACAGGGGGTCTTGGGCAGCCCCAGCATTTT
J gene: TRBJ1-6; V gene: TRBV2; clone size: NA; D gene: TRBD1; CDR3 protein: CASSRDRGGHNSPLHF; CDR3 DNA: TGTGCCAGCAGCCGGGACAGGGGGGGTCATAATTCACCCCTCCACTTT
J gene: TRBJ2-3; V gene: TRBV6-1; clone size: few; D gene: NA; CDR3 protein: CASSEAPGKVTDTQYF; CDR3 DNA: TGTGCCAGCAGTGAAGCTCCAGGGAAGGTGACAGATACGCAGTATTTT
J gene: TRBJ1-1; V gene: TRBV29-1; clone size: NA; D gene: NA; CDR3 protein: CSVATGLNTEAFF; CDR3 DNA: TGCAGCGTTGCTACAGGGCTGAACACTGAAGCTTTCTTT
J gene: TRBJ2-3; V gene: TRBV29-1; clone size: NA; D gene: NA; CDR3 protein: CSASGQGAGDTQYF; CDR3 DNA: TGCAGCGCGTCCGGCCAAGGGGCCGGGGATACGCAGTATTTT
J gene: TRBJ2-1; V gene: TRBV10-2; clone size: NA; D gene: TRBD2; CDR3 protein: CASSESGGSYNEQFF; CDR3 DNA: TGCGCCAGCAGTGAGTCGGGGGGGTCCTACAATGAGCAGTTCTTC
J gene: TRBJ2-3; V gene: TRBV6-5; clone size: few; D gene: NA; CDR3 protein: CASSYHSGNRDTQYF; CDR3 DNA: TGTGCCAGCAGTTACCATTCGGGGAATAGGGATACGCAGTATTTT
J gene: TRBJ2-5; V gene: TRBV6-5; clone size: NA; D gene: TRBD2; CDR3 protein: CASSYQRGFLQETQYF; CDR3 DNA: TGTGCCAGCAGTTACCAGCGGGGGTTCCTACAAGAGACCCAGTACTTC
J gene: TRBJ1-1; V gene: TRBV6-4; clone size: NA; D gene: NA; CDR3 protein: CASSDSILGGTTEAFF; CDR3 DNA: TGTGCCAGCAGTGACTCCATTCTGGGAGGAACCACTGAAGCTTTCTTT
J gene: TRBJ2-1; V gene: TRBV6-5; clone size: once; D gene: NA; CDR3 protein: CASSWTTSGNEQFF; CDR3 DNA: TGTGCCAGCAGCTGGACAACATCGGGTAATGAGCAGTTCTTC
J gene: TRBJ1-6; V gene: TRBV2; clone size: few; D gene: TRBD1; CDR3 protein: CASSLRAGTGKSPLHF; CDR3 DNA: TGTGCCAGCAGTCTAAGGGCCGGGACAGGGAAGTCACCCCTCCACTTT
J gene: TRBJ2-3; V gene: TRBV10-2; clone size: few; D gene: NA; CDR3 protein: CASGYTDTQYF; CDR3 DNA: TGCGCCAGCGGTTACACAGATACGCAGTATTTT
J gene: TRBJ2-6; V gene: TRBV27; clone size: NA; D gene: NA; CDR3 protein: CASSLSITGANVLTF; CDR3 DNA: TGTGCCAGCAGTTTATCGATAACCGGGGCCAACGTCCTGACTTTC
J gene: TRBJ2-5; V gene: TRBV5-1; clone size: NA; D gene: TRBD1; CDR3 protein: CASRQGTGQETQYF; CDR3 DNA: TGCGCCAGCAGACAGGGGACAGGGCAAGAGACCCAGTACTTC
J gene: TRBJ2-3; V gene: TRBV30; clone size: NA; D gene: NA; CDR3 protein: CAWRLARASTDTQYF; CDR3 DNA: TGTGCCTGGAGACTCGCGCGCGCTAGCACAGATACGCAGTATTTT
J gene: TRBJ2-2; V gene: TRBV5-6; clone size: NA; D gene: NA; CDR3 protein: CASSLGPTGLRTGELFF; CDR3 DNA: TGTGCCAGCAGCTTGGGCCCTACAGGTCTAAGGACCGGGGAGCTGTTTTTT
J gene: TRBJ2-5; V gene: TRBV12-3/TRBV12-4; clone size: NA; D gene: NA; CDR3 protein: CASSYYLFETQYF; CDR3 DNA: TGTGCCAGCAGTTACTATTTATTCGAGACCCAGTACTTC
J gene: TRBJ2-3; V gene: TRBV3-1/TRBV3-2; clone size: NA; D gene: NA; CDR3 protein: CASSQERSTDTQYF; CDR3 DNA: TGTGCCAGCAGCCAAGAGAGGTCCACAGATACGCAGTATTTT
J gene: TRBJ2-2; V gene: TRBV2; clone size: few; D gene: NA; CDR3 protein: CASRHRVIVNTGELFF; CDR3 DNA: TGTGCCAGCAGACACAGGGTTATAGTCAACACCGGGGAGCTGTTTTTT
J gene: TRBJ2-3; V gene: TRBV5-1; clone size: NA; D gene: TRBD1; CDR3 protein: CASSRGQGDSTDTQYF; CDR3 DNA: TGCGCCAGCAGCCGTGGGCAGGGGGATAGCACAGATACGCAGTATTTT
J gene: TRBJ2-7; V gene: TRBV6-1; clone size: NA; D gene: NA; CDR3 protein: CASSEGQGNEQYF; CDR3 DNA: TGTGCCAGCAGTGAAGGGCAGGGCAACGAGCAGTACTTC
J gene: TRBJ2-3; V gene: TRBV5-1; clone size: NA; D gene: TRBD2; CDR3 protein: CASSSGLAGGLGTDTQYF; CDR3 DNA: TGCGCCAGCAGCTCAGGACTAGCGGGAGGGCTGGGCACAGATACGCAGTATTTT
J gene: TRBJ1-1; V gene: TRBV19; clone size: NA; D gene: NA; CDR3 protein: CASSVYVNTEAFF; CDR3 DNA: TGTGCCAGTAGTGTTTACGTGAACACTGAAGCTTTCTTT
J gene: TRBJ2-1; V gene: TRBV3-1/TRBV3-2; clone size: NA; D gene: NA; CDR3 protein: CASSQAGQYNEQFF; CDR3 DNA: TGTGCCAGCAGCCAAGCCGGACAGTACAATGAGCAGTTCTTC
J gene: TRBJ2-7; V gene: TRBV10-3; clone size: NA; D gene: NA; CDR3 protein: CAISELGGEVSEQYF; CDR3 DNA: TGTGCCATCAGTGAGTTAGGAGGGGAAGTTTCCGAGCAGTACTTC
J gene: TRBJ1-1; V gene: TRBV15; clone size: once; D gene: TRBD1; CDR3 protein: CATSTGDRGNTEAFF; CDR3 DNA: TGTGCCACCAGCACCGGGGACAGGGGTAACACTGAAGCTTTCTTT
J gene: TRBJ2-5; V gene: TRBV7-9; clone size: NA; D gene: NA; CDR3 protein: CASSRLLPVYQETQYF; CDR3 DNA: TGTGCCAGCAGCCGTCTTCTTCCAGTGTACCAAGAGACCCAGTACTTC
J gene: TRBJ1-1; V gene: TRBV6-5; clone size: NA; D gene: NA; CDR3 protein: CASRPLTGTTEAFF; CDR3 DNA: TGTGCCAGCAGACCATTAACGGGAACCACTGAAGCTTTCTTT
J gene: TRBJ1-3; V gene: TRBV21-1; clone size: NA; D gene: NA; CDR3 protein: CASSKPLPGQISGNTIYF; CDR3 DNA: TGTGCCAGCAGCAAACCCCTCCCCGGACAGATCTCTGGAAACACCATATATTTT
J gene: TRBJ2-7; V gene: TRBV30; clone size: NA; D gene: TRBD1; CDR3 protein: CAWSPGQSNYEQYF; CDR3 DNA: TGTGCCTGGAGTCCGGGACAGTCTAATTACGAGCAGTACTTC
J gene: TRBJ2-5; V gene: TRBV20-1; clone size: NA; D gene: NA; CDR3 protein: CSASQLAEETQYF; CDR3 DNA: TGCAGTGCTAGTCAACTAGCCGAAGAGACCCAGTACTTC
J gene: TRBJ2-1; V gene: TRBV21-1; clone size: few; D gene: NA; CDR3 protein: CASSRLGDFIRLNNEQFF; CDR3 DNA: TGTGCCAGCAGCCGTCTAGGGGATTTTATACGACTAAACAATGAGCAGTTCTTC
J gene: TRBJ1-2; V gene: TRBV6-5; clone size: NA; D gene: NA; CDR3 protein: CASSYTSTAYYGYTF; CDR3 DNA: TGTGCCAGCAGTTACACTTCGACAGCTTACTATGGCTACACCTTC
J gene: TRBJ2-5; V gene: TRBV29-1; clone size: NA; D gene: TRBD1; CDR3 protein: CSARQGPQETQYF; CDR3 DNA: TGCAGCGCACGACAGGGGCCCCAAGAGACCCAGTACTTC